This T cell receptor (beta chain) was sequenced in a study of blood T cell repertoires in COVID-19. On the study more broadly: The origin of the acute and convalescent COVID-19 samples was the United States, Italy and Spain.

As handled by the study authors: Estimates of nucleated cell counts were drawn from the amplification of reference gene primers. Measured with immunoSEQ multiplex PCR; TCRdb has only the in-frame clones, and not every one. V and J calls and clone size are as listed in that table; D and trimming were resolved from the DNA. Counted here are 42,000 or so clones, 85% to 95% occurring once; the ten biggest clones make up just under 9.5%. The CDR3 is 14 amino acids. Germline V lookup: CDR1 SGHDT, CDR2 YYEEEE. J gave up 9 bases and V 4 bases, and 11 bases lay outside the gene matches. The sequenced material came from peripheral blood. The chain couples TRBV5-6 to TRBJ1-2; 8 bases are a match to TRBD1. The sequence derives from a man in his fifties with active COVID-19. The CDR3 region is CASSATGVVDSYTF. The CDR3 nucleotides are TGTGCCAGCAGCGCGACAGGGGTGGTCGACAGCTACACCTTC.